Below, 12 T cell receptor beta chains from the same sample are listed, as sequenced in a study of glioma-infiltrating T cells after dendritic cell vaccination. Sequencing used immunoSEQ multiplex PCR; TCRdb keeps in-frame clones, though not all of them. The sample holds approximately 82,000 clones; around 90% are singletons and the top ten take approximately 3.4%. The input for sequencing was blood, taken before dendritic cell vaccination. These TCRs come from a human donor with glioblastoma.

The chain links TRBV2 to TRBJ2-5; D might be TRBD2 (7 bases). The CDR3 consists of 14 residues. V was trimmed by 5 bases and J by 4 bases, leaving 14 bases between them. Germline CDR1 and CDR2: SNHLY and FYNNEI. This chain's CDR3 is CASSRGGAGETQYF. The CDR3 nucleotides are TGTGCCAGCAGTAGGGGGGGGGCCGGAGAGACCCAGTACTTC.

The chain's CDR3 is CASSSHLLADRTDTQYF. The CDR3 nucleotides read TGCGCCAGCAGCTCCCATCTTTTAGCTGACCGCACAGATACGCAGTATTTT. The J gene is TRBJ2-3, the V gene TRBV5-1; the D is unclear. V was clipped by 3 bases and J by 1 base, with 18 bases between them. Germline V CDR1 and CDR2: SGHRS, YFSETQ. CDR3 length: 17 amino acids.

This rearrangement joins TRBV9 to TRBJ1-4, with a weak D call TRBD1 (5 bases). The CDR3 length is 15 residues. V was trimmed by 7 bases and J by 8 bases, leaving 21 bases between them. Looked up from germline, CDR1 is SGDLS and CDR2 is YYNGEE. The chain's CDR3 is CASARGGVYGEKLFF. The CDR3 DNA follows: TGTGCCAGCGCACGGGGGGGGGTATATGGCGAAAAACTGTTTTTT. Combining the CDR3 with reference TRBV9 and TRBJ1-4 gives the whole variable domain DSGVTQTPKHLITATGQRVTLRCSPRSGDLSVYWYQQSLDQGLQFLIQYYNGEERAKGNILERFSAQQFPDLHSELNLSSLELGDSALYFCASARGGVYGEKLFFGSGTQLSVL.

The rearrangement uses TRBV6-6 and TRBJ2-1, with 8 bases that match TRBD2. This CDR3 comprises 14 residues. Trimming at V came to 1 base and at J to 8 bases, leaving 4 bases not matched to a gene. Germline loops: CDR1 MNHNY, CDR2 SVGAGI (reference sequence). The CDR3 reads CASSYYGLAYEQFF. CDR3 coding DNA: TGTGCCAGCAGTTACTATGGACTAGCATATGAGCAGTTCTTC.

The rearrangement links TRBV11-3 to TRBJ2-5, with D possibly being TRBD1 (5 bases). The CDR3 covers 12 residues. Trimming removed 5 bases at V and 3 bases at J, with 7 bases between. Germline V CDR1 and CDR2: SGHNT, YENEEA. The CDR3 region has the DNA TGTGCCAGCAGCCGACAGAAAGAGACCCAGTACTTC. Residues: CASSRQKETQYF. Full variable domain (rest looked up from reference TRBV11-3 and TRBJ2-5): EAGVVQSPRYKIIEKKQPVAFWCNPISGHNTLYWYLQNLGQGPELLIRYENEEAVDDSQLPKDRFSAERLKGVDSTLKIQPAELGDSAVYLCASSRQKETQYFGPGTRLLVL.

This rearrangement joins TRBV25-1 to TRBJ1-2; D remains ambiguous. This CDR3 contains 11 residues. Trimming left V 4 bases short and J 4 bases short, with 4 bases between. Germline values: CDR1 MGHDK, CDR2 SYGVNS. CDR3 in DNA: TGTGCCAGCAGTGGCGGCTATGGCTACACCTTC. Its protein is CASSGGYGYTF.

A word on this clone: An end of the junction does not agree with germline; a read error may underlie this. The rearrangement links TRBV30 to TRBJ1-5, with 7 bases identical to TRBD1. The CDR3 sequence is 15 residues long. CDR1 GTSNPN and CDR2 SVGIG come from the germline V gene (reference sequence). The CDR3 bases are TGTGCCTGGCCGCTCGAGACAGGGAGCAGTCAGCCCCAGCATTTT. This encodes CAWPLETGSSQPQHF.

The J gene is TRBJ2-5, the V gene TRBV2; TRBD2 matches 11 bases. There are 15 residues in the CDR3. V was pared by 6 bases and J by 5 bases, with 8 bases of the junction left unmatched. The germline V gene has CDR1 SNHLY and CDR2 FYNNEI. CDR3 nucleotide sequence: TGTGCCAGCAGCCCCGTAGCGGGAGGGTCGGAGACCCAGTACTTC. Encoded protein: CASSPVAGGSETQYF.

The J gene is TRBJ1-5, the V gene TRBV6-1, with 10 bases aligning to TRBD1. CDR3 length equals 16 residues. Germline V lookup: CDR1 MNHNS, CDR2 SASEGT. The J segment lost 0 bases and the V segment lost 3 bases, leaving 2 bases of the junction unmatched. The CDR3 spells CASSETGGRSNQPQHF. The CDR3 nucleotides read TGTGCCAGCAGTGAGACAGGGGGCCGTAGCAATCAGCCCCAGCATTTT.

Note on this clone: The junction departs from germline at one end; a sequencing error may be responsible. This CDR3 is also generated by other DNA sequences in the sample. The rearrangement links TRBV5-1 to TRBJ1-1, with a tentative D call TRBD1 (5 bases). Per the germline V gene, CDR1 is SGHRS and CDR2 is YFSETQ. The CDR3 extends over 18 amino acids. The CDR3 DNA sequence: TGCGCTAGCAGCTTGGAAGCGTCAGGGTATTATCGGAACACTGAAGCTTTCTTT. Residues: CASSLEASGYYRNTEAFF. The entire variable domain, with the rest obtained from reference TRBV5-1 and TRBJ1-1, is as follows: KAGVTQTPRYLIKTRGQQVTLSCSPISGHRSVSWYQQTPGQGLQFLFEYFSETQRNKGNFPGRFSGRQFSNSRSEMNVSTLELGDSALYLCASSLEASGYYRNTEAFFGQGTRLTVV.

The V gene is TRBV30, the J gene TRBJ1-4; tentatively, D is TRBD1 (5 bases). The CDR3 has 15 amino acids. V was cut by 3 bases and J by 0 bases, with 11 bases left in between. The germline CDR1 and CDR2 sequences are GTSNPN and SVGIG (reference sequence). CDR3 DNA: TGTGCCTGGAGGGGGGGGACTTCAACTAATGAAAAACTGTTTTTT. Translating gives CAWRGGTSTNEKLFF.

V usage is TRBV10-3 and J usage is TRBJ1-1, with D maybe TRBD1 (5 bases). Trimming took off 9 bases at V and 3 bases at J, with 14 bases between the two ends. The CDR3 length is 13 residues. The V gene's germline CDR1 is ENHRY and CDR2 SYGVKD. Here the CDR3 DNA reads TGTGCCATTCGGGAGGGGTCACACACTGAAGCTTTCTTT. Amino acids: CAIREGSHTEAFF.